Following are 10 T cell receptor beta chains from one sample sequenced in a study of blood T cell repertoires in COVID-19. The method was immunoSEQ multiplex PCR; TCRdb's version includes in-frame clones alone and lacks a portion of them. The data show fewer than 350,000 clones, over 80% seen once. The source material was PBMCs or T cells enriched from blood (not recorded which). These receptors were collected from a woman in her thirties with acute COVID-19.

This clone is a singleton in its sample. This chain uses TRBV7-2 with TRBJ2-3; D is unclear. Germline V gene lookup returns CDR1 SGHTA and CDR2 FQGNSA. The V end was cut by 2 bases, the J end by 3 bases, with 3 bases between. This CDR3 contains 12 residues. The CDR3 here is CASSLLTDTQYF. The CDR3, as DNA: TGTGCCAGCAGCTTATTAACAGATACGCAGTATTTT.

This clone was picked up one time. The chain employs TRBV28 and TRBJ2-2; D unresolved. V was pared by 7 bases and J by 4 bases, with 13 bases between. The CDR3 extends over 14 amino acids. Germline CDR1 and CDR2: MDHEN and SYDVKM. CDR3 in amino acids: CASTERTTTGELFF. The CDR3 DNA reads as TGTGCCAGCACCGAGCGAACGACCACCGGGGAGCTGTTTTTT.

The chain links TRBV7-9 to TRBJ1-2; D unresolved. In germline, CDR1 is SEHNR, CDR2 FQNEAQ (reference sequence). V dropped 1 base and J dropped 0 bases, with 6 bases sitting between them. This CDR3 region has 14 residues. CDR3 amino acids: CASSLGHANYGYTF. The CDR3 DNA sequence: TGTGCCAGCAGCTTAGGGCATGCTAACTATGGCTACACCTTC.

This sequence joins TRBV27 and TRBJ2-2; the match to TRBD2 covers 10 bases. V gave up 0 bases and J gave up 4 bases; unmatched junction bases: 5. The CDR3 runs 17 residues. CDR1 is MNHEY and CDR2 is SMNVEV in the germline V gene (reference sequence). DNA for the CDR3: TGTGCCAGCAGTTTATCGGAACCTAGCGGGAGCACCGGGGAGCTGTTTTTT. Its protein product is CASSLSEPSGSTGELFF.

The genes are TRBV19 and TRBJ2-1; 10 nucleotides match TRBD1. CDR1 is LNHDA and CDR2 is SQIVND in the germline V gene (reference sequence). With V trimmed by 6 bases and J by 5 bases, 7 bases remained unmatched. The CDR3 is 15 residues long. CDR3 sequence (DNA): TGTGCCAGTAGCGCAAGACAGGGGGCGGACAATGAGCAGTTCTTC. This translates into CASSARQGADNEQFF.

This clone was observed once. This chain uses TRBV28 with TRBJ1-5; possible D gene TRBD1, 5 bases. V lost 2 bases to trimming and J lost 2 bases, with 19 bases between them. CDR1 and CDR2 from the germline V gene are MDHEN and SYDVKM. This CDR3 region has 18 residues. This CDR3 is CASSLILTQGYGNQPQHF. The CDR3 bases are TGTGCCAGCAGTTTAATCTTAACCCAGGGATACGGCAATCAGCCCCAGCATTTT.

The chain carries TRBV27 and TRBJ2-2; possible D gene TRBD2, 6 bases. Trimming removed 0 bases from V and 4 bases from J, with 12 bases in between. From germline, CDR1 is MNHEY and CDR2 SMNVEV (reference sequence). CDR3 length: 16 residues. The CDR3 DNA reads TGTGCCAGCAGTTTATCTGGGGGGTCGGGCACCGGGGAGCTGTTTTTT. It is translated as CASSLSGGSGTGELFF.

This clone turned up a few times. The rearrangement uses TRBV19 and TRBJ2-1, with 8 bases matching TRBD1. The length of the CDR3 is 14 residues. Trimming cost V 6 bases and J 8 bases; bases outside gene matches: 9. Germline lookup yields CDR1 LNHDA and CDR2 SQIVND (reference sequence). The CDR3 here is CASSFGRGLDEQFF. The CDR3 region has the DNA TGTGCCAGTAGCTTTGGCAGGGGGCTCGATGAGCAGTTCTTC.

The chain recombines TRBV7-3 with TRBJ2-1, with D tentatively TRBD2 (6 bases). Germline CDR1 is SGHTA and CDR2 is FQGTGA. The V end lost 1 base, the J end lost 7 bases, and 14 bases lay between the germline ends. The CDR3 covers 15 residues. The CDR3 here is CASSLSGIGTNEQFF. DNA of the CDR3: TGTGCCAGCAGCTTAAGCGGGATAGGAACGAATGAGCAGTTCTTC.

The rearrangement uses TRBV6-5 and TRBJ2-7, with 10 bases identical to TRBD2. Germline V gene data show CDR1 as MNHEY and CDR2 as SVGAGI. The CDR3 is 15 residues long. Trimming at V came to 4 bases and at J to 3 bases, leaving 6 bases not matched to a gene. The CDR3 DNA follows: TGTGCCAGCAGTTCGATAGCGGGGGGATACTACGAGCAGTACTTC. Translating it yields CASSSIAGGYYEQYF.